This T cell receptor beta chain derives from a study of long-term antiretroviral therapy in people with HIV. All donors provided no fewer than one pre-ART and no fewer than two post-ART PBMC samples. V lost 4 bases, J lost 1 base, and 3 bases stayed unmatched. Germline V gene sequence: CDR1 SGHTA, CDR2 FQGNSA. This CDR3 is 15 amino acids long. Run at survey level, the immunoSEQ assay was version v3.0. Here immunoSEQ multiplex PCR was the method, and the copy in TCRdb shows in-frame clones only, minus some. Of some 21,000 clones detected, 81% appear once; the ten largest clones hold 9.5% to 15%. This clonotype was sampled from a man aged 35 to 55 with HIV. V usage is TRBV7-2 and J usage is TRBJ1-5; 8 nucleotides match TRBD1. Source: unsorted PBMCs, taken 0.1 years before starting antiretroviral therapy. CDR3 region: CASSWDRPSNQPQHF. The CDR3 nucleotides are TGTGCCAGCAGCTGGGACAGGCCCAGCAATCAGCCCCAGCATTTT.